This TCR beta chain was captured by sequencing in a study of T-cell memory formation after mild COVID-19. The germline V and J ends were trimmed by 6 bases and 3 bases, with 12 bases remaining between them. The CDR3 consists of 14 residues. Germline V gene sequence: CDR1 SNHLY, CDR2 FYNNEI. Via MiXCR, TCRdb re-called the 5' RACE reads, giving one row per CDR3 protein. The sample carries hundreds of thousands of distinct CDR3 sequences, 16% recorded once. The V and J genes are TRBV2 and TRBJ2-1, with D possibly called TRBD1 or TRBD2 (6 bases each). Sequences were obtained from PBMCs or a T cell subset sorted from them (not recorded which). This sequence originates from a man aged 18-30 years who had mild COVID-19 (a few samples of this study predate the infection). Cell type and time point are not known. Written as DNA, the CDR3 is TGTGCCAGCAGCGGGGGCGCCGTCTACAATGAGCAGTTCTTC. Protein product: CASSGGAVYNEQFF. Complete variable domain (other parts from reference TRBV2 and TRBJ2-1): EPEVTQTPSHQVTQMGQEVILRCVPISNHLYFYWYRQILGQKVEFLVSFYNNEISEKSEIFDDQFSVERPDGSNFTLKIRSTKLEDSAMYFCASSGGAVYNEQFFGPGTRLTVL.